The 25 T cell receptor beta chains below all came from one sample that was sequenced in a study of blood T cell repertoires in COVID-19. Sequencing was performed with immunoSEQ multiplex PCR; in TCRdb, only in-frame clones are kept and a portion is missing. The data contain 250,000 or so clones, almost 85% of them seen just once; the ten biggest clones take up roughly 4%. The specimen was peripheral blood. The receptors derive from a man in his fifties or sixties with acute or convalescent COVID-19.

The V and J genes are TRBV30 and TRBJ2-1; 7 bases are shared with TRBD2. Germline trimming cut 1 base from V and 8 bases from J; bases unmatched to any gene: 11. CDR1 is GTSNPN and CDR2 is SVGIG in the germline V gene (reference sequence). This CDR3 is built from 15 residues. CDR3 amino acids: CAWSGSVRESDEQFF. DNA for the CDR3: TGTGCCTGGAGTGGTTCCGTGCGGGAGAGCGATGAGCAGTTCTTC.

Worth noting for this clone: Other nucleotide sequences in the sample specify the same CDR3. The chain links TRBV5-5 to TRBJ1-1; D not resolved. Germline CDR1 reads SGHKS; CDR2 reads YYEKEE (reference sequence). V lost 0 bases and J lost 0, with 6 bases in between. CDR3 length: 14 residues. As DNA, the CDR3 is TGTGCCAGCAGCTTGGGCGGAGTGAACACTGAAGCTTTCTTT. Translated, it gives CASSLGGVNTEAFF.

DNA of the CDR3: TGTGCCAGCAGCTTATGGGCTAGCGGTTACAATGAGCAGTTCTTC. As protein: CASSLWASGYNEQFF. J is TRBJ2-1 and V is TRBV7-3, with 7 bases that match TRBD2. The CDR3 runs 15 residues. The germline CDR1 and CDR2 sequences are SGHTA and FQGTGA. With V trimmed by 2 bases and J by 4 bases, 5 bases remained unmatched.

The rearrangement joins TRBV9 to TRBJ2-1, with TRBD2 matching over 10 bases. The germline V gene encodes CDR1 SGDLS and CDR2 YYNGEE. V lost 4 bases to trimming and J lost 6 bases; unmatched junction nucleotides: 19. CDR3 length: 19 amino acids. The CDR3 region has the DNA TGTGCCAGCAGCCAGGATGCGGCGTTAGCGGGAGGCCGCCGCAATGAGCAGTTCTTC. Translation: CASSQDAALAGGRRNEQFF.

In nucleotides, the CDR3 is TGTGCCAGCAGTGATTCTGTTCTCTACGAGCAGTACTTC. As protein: CASSDSVLYEQYF. The chain uses TRBV6-1 and TRBJ2-7; D is unclear. CDR3 length: 13 amino acids. The germline gives CDR1 MNHNS, CDR2 SASEGT. Trimming removed 3 bases at V and 3 bases at J, with 9 bases between.

The chain couples TRBV5-1 to TRBJ1-1; D is perhaps TRBD1 (6 bases). Germline CDR1 is SGHRS and CDR2 is YFSETQ. This CDR3 spans 15 amino acids. V was clipped by 4 bases and J by 0 bases, with 13 bases between them. DNA for the CDR3: TGCGCCAGCAGCCCCTTCGGGACATTGAACACTGAAGCTTTCTTT. The encoded protein is CASSPFGTLNTEAFF.

In nucleotides, the CDR3 is TGTGCCAGCAGTTATGGGGGACAGCCCTATGGCTACACCTTC. This codes for CASSYGGQPYGYTF. J is TRBJ1-2 and V is TRBV6-5, with 7 bases that match TRBD1. The CDR3 contains 14 residues. Germline V gene lookup returns CDR1 MNHEY and CDR2 SVGAGI. Trimming cost V 3 bases and J 4 bases; bases outside gene matches: 5.

A note on this clone: Additional DNA sequences in this sample encode the identical CDR3. The chain carries TRBV5-1 and TRBJ2-3; tentatively, D is TRBD2 (6 bases). V was clipped by 2 bases and J by 3 bases, with 7 bases between them. This CDR3 has 13 residues. In germline, CDR1 is SGHRS, CDR2 YFSETQ. DNA for the CDR3: TGCGCCAGCAGCTTCGGGGGAACAGATACGCAGTATTTT. Translating gives CASSFGGTDTQYF.

The CDR3 DNA reads TGTGCCACCTCTTCCGACTGGGATGAGCAGTTCTTC. This encodes CATSSDWDEQFF. The V and J genes are TRBV12-3 or TRBV12-4 and TRBJ2-1; no clear D gene. V was cut by 10 bases and J by 8 bases, with 15 bases left in between. The CDR3 is 12 residues long.

This clone was observed a handful of times. This chain links TRBV6-5 with TRBJ1-6, with D possibly TRBD1 on 5 matching bases. The V gene lost 0 bases and the J gene lost 7 bases, with 13 bases spanning the gap. The CDR3 is made up of 16 amino acids. Germline CDR1 and CDR2: MNHEY and SVGAGI. The CDR3, as DNA: TGTGCCAGCAGTTACTCAGGAGGGGCTGAAAATTCACCCCTCCACTTT. Amino acid sequence: CASSYSGGAENSPLHF.

The V and J genes are TRBV7-9 and TRBJ2-1; 10 bases agree with TRBD1. CDR1 and CDR2 (germline): SEHNR, FQNEAQ (reference sequence). The CDR3 has 16 residues. Unmatched junction bases numbered 6, after V lost 0 bases and J lost 7 bases. CDR3 sequence: CASSLAGTGVKNEQFF. For the CDR3, the DNA is TGTGCCAGCAGCTTAGCCGGGACAGGGGTTAAAAATGAGCAGTTCTTC.

About this clone: Other DNA sequences from this sample encode an identical CDR3 as well. The chain joins TRBV6-5 to TRBJ1-3; TRBD1 agrees at 7 bases. Germline CDR1 and CDR2: MNHEY and SVGAGI. The J segment lost 1 base and the V segment lost 9 bases, leaving 3 bases of the junction unmatched. The CDR3 sequence is 13 residues long. CDR3 protein: CASSTGSGNTIYF. In DNA, the CDR3 is TGTGCCAGTTCGACAGGGTCTGGAAACACCATATATTTT.

The V and J genes are TRBV19 and TRBJ1-2, with TRBD1 matching 9 bases. The V segment lost 5 bases and the J segment 4 bases; nucleotides outside the gene matches: 5. The CDR3 length is 14 residues. Germline assignment: CDR1 LNHDA and CDR2 SQIVND (reference sequence). CDR3 DNA: TGTGCCAGTAGTGCCCGGGACAGGGTCTATGGCTACACCTTC. Protein sequence: CASSARDRVYGYTF.

The gene calls are TRBV4-1 and TRBJ2-7; possibly TRBD1 for D (7 bases). Trimming shortened V by 0 bases and J by 0 bases, and 12 bases separated the two germline ends. The germline CDR1 and CDR2 sequences are MGHRA and YSYEKL. This CDR3 is 16 amino acids long. The CDR3: CASSQEVQGGSYEQYF. The CDR3 DNA reads as TGCGCCAGCAGCCAAGAAGTCCAGGGGGGCTCCTACGAGCAGTACTTC.

V gene TRBV9 combines with J gene TRBJ2-7; the D gene is possibly TRBD1 (5 bases). The ends were cut back, 0 bases at V and 6 bases at J, with 13 bases in the middle. Germline-derived CDR1 and CDR2 are SGDLS and YYNGEE. The CDR3 covers 14 residues. The CDR3 DNA follows: TGTGCCAGCAGCGTAGGGGCAGGGTGGGGCGAGCAGTACTTC. The encoded protein is CASSVGAGWGEQYF.

This chain connects TRBV6-5 to TRBJ1-2; 7 bases are a match to TRBD1. Germline trimming cut 5 bases from V and 7 bases from J; bases unmatched to any gene: 7. The V gene's germline CDR1 is MNHEY and CDR2 SVGAGI. This CDR3 comprises 13 residues. In DNA, the CDR3 is TGTGCCAGCAGTAACAGGGGTGTTGGTGGCTACACCTTC. Its translation is CASSNRGVGGYTF.

CDR3 sequence reads: CASGLEQGRGYTF. As DNA, the CDR3 is TGTGCTAGTGGTTTGGAACAGGGTCGGGGCTACACCTTC. This chain connects TRBV12-5 to TRBJ1-2; a weak D match, TRBD1 (6 bases). The CDR3 runs 13 residues. The ends were cut back, 1 base at V and 8 bases at J, with 11 bases in the middle. The germline V gene has CDR1 LGHNT and CDR2 FRNRAP.

This clone came up a few times. V usage is TRBV19 and J usage is TRBJ2-2; D call uncertain. Trimming removed 3 bases from V and 2 bases from J, with 4 bases in between. The germline gives CDR1 LNHDA, CDR2 SQIVND (reference sequence). The CDR3 contains 13 residues. CDR3 sequence (DNA): TGTGCCAGTAGTATCGGTAACACCGGGGAGCTGTTTTTT. Its protein product is CASSIGNTGELFF.

This chain uses TRBV12-3 or TRBV12-4 with TRBJ1-2; 7 bases match TRBD1. This CDR3 has 12 residues. V gave up 5 bases and J gave up 9 bases; unmatched junction bases: 6. The CDR3 coding sequence is TGTGCCAGCAGTGAGGGGGCCTTAAGCTACACCTTC. Encoded protein: CASSEGALSYTF.

The V call is TRBV11-3, the J call TRBJ2-7; the D gene is possibly TRBD2 (6 bases). Germline V gene lookup returns CDR1 SGHNT and CDR2 YENEEA. The length of the CDR3 is 14 residues. V lost 8 bases, J lost 2 bases, and 16 bases lay in between. The CDR3 is CASRGGLNPYEQYF. DNA for the CDR3: TGTGCCAGCCGTGGAGGGCTAAACCCCTACGAGCAGTACTTC.

V and J are TRBV16 and TRBJ2-5; possibly TRBD2 for D (5 bases). The V gene lost 4 bases and the J gene lost 1 base, with 13 bases spanning the gap. This CDR3 has 15 amino acids. Germline-derived CDR1 and CDR2 are KGHSY and FQNENV. CDR3 DNA sequence: TGTGCCAGCAGCCTAACACAGCGGCTCCAAGAGACCCAGTACTTC. This sequence encodes CASSLTQRLQETQYF.

The chain employs TRBV13 and TRBJ1-1; D unresolved. The CDR3 covers 13 residues. Germline V lookup: CDR1 PRHDT, CDR2 FYEKMQ (reference sequence). V gave up 2 bases and J gave up 3 bases, with 7 bases separating them. CDR3 nucleotide sequence: TGTGCCAGCAGCTTATCTTTGTACACTGAAGCTTTCTTT. Protein sequence: CASSLSLYTEAFF.

This rearrangement joins TRBV27 to TRBJ1-1; TRBD1 matches at 9 bases. CDR3 length: 16 residues. The germline CDR1 and CDR2 sequences are MNHEY and SMNVEV (reference sequence). Trimming at V came to 0 bases and at J to 1 base, leaving 3 bases not matched to a gene. CDR3 bases: TGTGCCAGCAGTTTATCGGGGACAGGGTGGAACACTGAAGCTTTCTTT. It yields the protein CASSLSGTGWNTEAFF.

The rearrangement joins TRBV5-6 to TRBJ1-6; D gene ambiguous. CDR3 length equals 16 residues. CDR1 SGHDT and CDR2 YYEEEE come from the germline V gene. Trimming took 6 bases from V and 0 from J, leaving 13 bases between them. CDR3 sequence: CASISQRSSYNSPLHF. CDR3 DNA sequence: TGTGCCAGCATCTCACAGCGGAGCTCCTATAATTCACCCCTCCACTTT.

V gene TRBV15 combines with J gene TRBJ2-3; 8 bases align to TRBD2. The CDR3 is 18 amino acids. J lost 3 bases, V lost 0 bases, and 11 bases had no gene match. Germline V gene lookup returns CDR1 LNHNV and CDR2 YYDKDF (reference sequence). The CDR3 loop reads CATSRESGGGFETDTQYF. The DNA for the CDR3 is TGTGCCACCAGCAGAGAGAGCGGGGGAGGATTTGAGACAGATACGCAGTATTTT.